Below are 21 T cell receptor beta chains sequenced from a single sample in a study of shared clonotypes between healthy human individuals. TCRdb keeps only in-frame clones here, not all; method: immunoSEQ multiplex PCR. The table lists 400,000 to 550,000 clones, around 79% of them singletons. The sample taken for sequencing was PBMCs. These receptors all stem from a woman between 40 and 55 years old in good health. Some clones in this sample may be carry-over from other donors' samples.

On this clone: A much larger clone differs from this one at a single base, so this may be a read error. The sample contains more than one DNA sequence encoding this CDR3. The CDR3 spells CASSGSNQPQHF. In DNA, the CDR3 is TGTGCCAGCAGTGGCAGCAATCAGCCCCAGCATTTT. The genes are TRBV28 and TRBJ1-5; no clear D gene. V was clipped by 5 bases and J by 1 base, with 3 bases between them. Germline loops: CDR1 MDHEN, CDR2 SYDVKM. The CDR3 runs to 12 residues.

The DNA of the CDR3 is TGTGCCAGCAGACCAAGGCCCAGGGGAGGTGCAACTAATGAAAAACTGTTTTTT. Translated: CASRPRPRGGATNEKLFF. The chain couples TRBV28 to TRBJ1-4; perhaps TRBD1 as D (6 bases). Trimming pared 6 bases from V and 0 bases from J, leaving 20 bases between. The germline gives CDR1 MDHEN, CDR2 SYDVKM. CDR3 length: 18 amino acids. Variable domain in full (rest from reference TRBV28 and TRBJ1-4): DVKVTQSSRYLVKRTGEKVFLECVQDMDHENMFWYRQDPGLGLRLIYFSYDVKMKEKGDIPEGYSVSREKKERFSLILESASTNQTSMYLCASRPRPRGGATNEKLFFGSGTQLSVL.

The CDR3 sequence: CASKGTVGTDTQYF. The CDR3, as DNA: TGTGCCAGCAAAGGCACCGTTGGGACAGATACGCAGTATTTT. V gene TRBV6-6 combines with J gene TRBJ2-3; D gene uncertain. Trimming shortened V by 7 bases and J by 3 bases, and 14 bases separated the two germline ends. Germline V CDR1 and CDR2: MNHNY, SVGAGI (reference sequence). This CDR3 comprises 14 residues.

The V and J genes are TRBV6-6 and TRBJ1-6, with D unclear. Germline V CDR1 and CDR2: MNHNY, SVGAGI (reference sequence). Trimming left V 2 bases short and J 8 bases short, with 10 bases between. The CDR3 extends over 14 amino acids. The CDR3 DNA reads TGTGCCAGCAGTTACCGGGGTTCGGATTCACCCCTCCACTTT. Residues: CASSYRGSDSPLHF.

V gene TRBV6-5 combines with J gene TRBJ1-3; no clear D gene. The CDR3 extends over 13 amino acids. The V end lost 1 base, the J end lost 0 bases, and 1 base lay between the germline ends. Germline assignment: CDR1 MNHEY and CDR2 SVGAGI. CDR3 in DNA: TGTGCCAGCAGTTACTTCTCTGGAAACACCATATATTTT. Its translation: CASSYFSGNTIYF.

Concerning this clone: Possible read error: a much larger clone is one base away. The chain carries TRBV5-6 and TRBJ1-3; TRBD1 matches 9 bases. CDR3 length equals 15 residues. The germline CDR1 and CDR2 sequences are SGHDT and YYEEEE. In nucleotides, the CDR3 is TGTGCCAGCAGCCCGGACAGGGGATATGGAAACACCGTATATTTT. Protein: CASSPDRGYGNTVYF.

This clone has only a few counts. CDR3 sequence reads: CASSLKNEGGNEQFF. As DNA, the CDR3 is TGTGCCAGCAGCTTAAAAAACGAGGGAGGGAATGAGCAGTTCTTC. The chain combines TRBV5-4 with TRBJ2-1; 7 bases fit TRBD2. Germline loops: CDR1 SGHNT, CDR2 YYREEE (reference sequence). The CDR3 runs 15 residues. The J segment lost 7 bases and the V segment lost 2 bases, leaving 9 bases of the junction unmatched.

The chain links TRBV7-9 to TRBJ2-7; possible D gene TRBD1, 5 bases. CDR3 length: 14 residues. V shed 1 base and J shed 5 bases, with 12 bases lying between them. The germline V gene has CDR1 SEHNR and CDR2 FQNEAQ (reference sequence). The chain's CDR3 is CASSLGQIEDEQYF. CDR3 nucleotides: TGTGCCAGCAGCTTAGGACAGATTGAGGACGAGCAGTACTTC.

The chain uses TRBV28 and TRBJ2-7; 10 nucleotides agree with TRBD1. This CDR3 has 13 amino acids. The germline gives CDR1 MDHEN, CDR2 SYDVKM. V lost 8 bases, J lost 6 bases, and 7 bases stayed unmatched. The CDR3 sequence is CASFRDRGAEQYF. CDR3 in DNA: TGTGCCAGCTTCCGGGACAGGGGAGCCGAGCAGTACTTC.

This clone was seen ten or more times. The identical CDR3 is also encoded by other nucleotide sequences in the sample. The J gene is TRBJ2-6, the V gene TRBV4-3; no clear D. There are 16 residues in the CDR3. The germline V gene has CDR1 LGHNA and CDR2 YSLEER. Trimming removed 4 bases from V and 0 bases from J, with 10 bases in between. The CDR3 DNA reads as TGCGCCAGCAGCCGTGGCCAAGGCTCTGGGGCCAACGTCCTGACTTTC. It yields the protein CASSRGQGSGANVLTF.

The table lists this clone with a count of one. Written as DNA, the CDR3 is TGTGCCAGCAGCCCCCCGGGGGCGAACACCGGGGAGCTGTTTTTT. It is translated as CASSPPGANTGELFF. V is TRBV7-3 and J is TRBJ2-2, with D possibly being TRBD2 (6 bases). CDR1 SGHTA and CDR2 FQGTGA come from the germline V gene. CDR3 length equals 15 residues. The V gene lost 5 bases and the J gene lost 0 bases, with 10 bases spanning the gap.

CDR3 sequence reads: CATGGDREGLEQFF. The CDR3 DNA follows: TGTGCCACTGGCGGGGACAGGGAAGGTCTTGAGCAGTTCTTC. The chain links TRBV15 to TRBJ2-1; 9 positions agree with TRBD1. Germline CDR1 LNHNV, CDR2 YYDKDF (reference sequence). There are 14 residues in the CDR3. V trimming: 9 bases; J trimming: 9 bases; junction bases outside the gene matches: 12.

CDR3 in amino acids: CASSTPGSGYNEQFF. DNA for the CDR3: TGTGCCAGCAGTACCCCGGGGAGCGGCTACAATGAGCAGTTCTTC. The V gene is TRBV28, the J gene TRBJ2-1; D is perhaps TRBD2 (5 bases). V was trimmed by 5 bases and J by 3 bases, leaving 14 bases between them. This CDR3 is 15 amino acids long. In germline, CDR1 is MDHEN, CDR2 SYDVKM.

The chain has TRBV5-1 and TRBJ2-7, with unresolved D. Trimming took 6 bases from V and 4 from J, leaving 14 bases between them. Germline CDR1 SGHRS, CDR2 YFSETQ. The CDR3 is 13 residues long. The DNA for the CDR3 is TGCGCCAGCACCCTTGTGTCCGTATACGAGCAGTACTTC. It translates to CASTLVSVYEQYF. Variable domain in full (rest from reference TRBV5-1 and TRBJ2-7): KAGVTQTPRYLIKTRGQQVTLSCSPISGHRSVSWYQQTPGQGLQFLFEYFSETQRNKGNFPGRFSGRQFSNSRSEMNVSTLELGDSALYLCASTLVSVYEQYFGPGTRLTVT.

This clone was seen more than once but under ten times. The chain recombines TRBV11-1 with TRBJ2-5; 13 positions agree with TRBD2. Near its end, the DNA agrees better with TRBJ2-7, so the J call may be wrong. The length of the CDR3 is 16 residues. Germline CDR1 and CDR2: SGHAT and FQDESV (reference sequence). CDR3 DNA sequence: TGTGCCAGCAGCCTCACCGGGACTAGCGGGACCTACGAGCAGTACTTC. This translates into CASSLTGTSGTYEQYF.

V usage is TRBV14 and J usage is TRBJ2-7, with 11 positions matching TRBD2. The CDR3 sequence is 15 residues long. Trimming cost V 5 bases and J 2 bases; bases outside gene matches: 5. Germline values: CDR1 SGHDN, CDR2 FVKESK. CDR3 bases: TGTGCCAGCAGCTACTTAGCGGGAGGGCCCTACGAGCAGTACTTC. Protein sequence: CASSYLAGGPYEQYF.

The genes are TRBV4-3 and TRBJ1-1; the D is unclear. V was cut by 0 bases and J by 1 base, with 6 bases left in between. Germline V lookup: CDR1 LGHNA, CDR2 YSLEER. This CDR3 contains 14 residues. CDR3 amino acids: CASSQDRTNTEAFF. CDR3 DNA: TGCGCCAGCAGCCAAGATAGGACGAACACTGAAGCTTTCTTT.

Only one count was recorded for this clone. V is TRBV28 and J is TRBJ2-1; D is unresolved. The CDR3 sequence is 14 residues long. The germline CDR1 and CDR2 sequences are MDHEN and SYDVKM. Trimming left V 5 bases short and J 4 bases short, with 12 bases between. The CDR3, as DNA: TGTGCCAGCAGTCGTAATCGTCCGTACAATGAGCAGTTCTTC. Encoded protein: CASSRNRPYNEQFF.

The chain has TRBV4-3 and TRBJ2-7; the D gene is possibly TRBD2 (6 bases). CDR3 length: 16 residues. Germline V gene sequence: CDR1 LGHNA, CDR2 YSLEER. The germline V and J ends were trimmed by 1 base and 1 base, with 14 bases remaining between them. CDR3 protein: CASSQGYSGLSYEQYF. In DNA form, the CDR3 reads TGCGCCAGCAGCCAAGGGTACAGCGGACTATCCTACGAGCAGTACTTC.

J is TRBJ2-1 and V is TRBV28, with 10 bases aligning to TRBD2. The CDR3 sequence is 15 residues long. V lost 4 bases, J lost 8 bases, and 8 bases stayed unmatched. Germline CDR1 is MDHEN and CDR2 is SYDVKM. The CDR3 DNA follows: TGTGCCAGCAGTTCCCCGGGACTAGCGATCCATGAGCAGTTCTTC. Its protein product is CASSSPGLAIHEQFF.

This clone was seen ten or more times. The chain carries TRBV11-2 and TRBJ2-5; TRBD2 is a possible D gene (7 bases). CDR1 is SGHAT, CDR2 FQNNGV, per germline. Trimming pared 7 bases from V and 5 bases from J, leaving 20 bases between. The CDR3 is 15 residues long. CDR3 region: CASTDGGGSFETQYF. DNA of the CDR3: TGTGCCAGCACCGATGGGGGCGGGAGTTTTGAGACCCAGTACTTC. Supplemented by reference TRBV11-2 and TRBJ2-5, the full variable domain reads EAGVAQSPRYKIIEKRQSVAFWCNPISGHATLYWYQQILGQGPKLLIQFQNNGVVDDSQLPKDRFSAERLKGVDSTLKIQPAKLEDSAVYLCASTDGGGSFETQYFGPGTRLLVL.